This TCR beta chain is drawn from a study of T-cell memory formation after mild COVID-19. This clonotype was counted a few times. Its cognate antigen is unknown. 5'RACE primed from the constant segment yielded TCR alpha and TCR beta cDNA libraries bearing sample barcodes and UMIs. Using its own MiXCR run on the 5' RACE reads, TCRdb lists one record per CDR3 protein. The sample holds roughly 350,000 distinct CDR3 sequences, around 28% seen once. Study-wide results and caveats: The CD4+ clones that contracted clustered mainly within CM and EM, and the CD8+ clones concentrated in EMRA. Some clones that responded were present in memory (sampled pre-infection), which suggests cross-reactive memory joined.

CDR3 length equals 13 residues. Germline assignment: CDR1 SGHKS and CDR2 YYEKEE (reference sequence). Trimming removed 2 bases at V and 6 bases at J, with 9 bases between. This chain uses TRBV5-5 with TRBJ2-1; D gene uncertain. This clonotype was sampled from an adult woman who had mild COVID-19 (a few samples of this study predate the infection). Cell type and time point are not known. The sequenced sample was PBMCs or a T cell subset sorted from them (not recorded which). CDR3 in DNA: TGTGCCAGCAGCTTACCCCACGGCAATGAGCAGTTCTTC. Its translation: CASSLPHGNEQFF. The whole variable domain, remainder taken from reference TRBV5-5 and TRBJ2-1, is DAGVTQSPTHLIKTRGQQVTLRCSPISGHKSVSWYQQVLGQGPQFIFQYYEKEERGRGNFPDRFSARQFPNYSSELNVNALLLGDSALYLCASSLPHGNEQFFGPGTRLTVL.